This is a list of T cell receptor beta chains from one sample in a study of regulatory T cells. Profiling relied on immunoSEQ multiplex PCR, and the TCRdb table lists in-frame clones only, not all of them. The data contain some 17,000 clones, 80% to 95% of them singletons. Sequenced: CD8+ T cells sorted from blood. These receptors all come from a person under 30 with CD3G deficiency. The CDR3 runs from the conserved cysteine through the conserved F or W. A D gene is named only where the DNA matches it firmly. Size is omitted from some rows. Given values are once, few, many or a class for expanded clones.

>TRBJ2-1|-|-|TRBV11-2
TGTGCCAGCAGCCCGGAAATGGGGGTGACTATAGGCTACAATGAGCAGTTCTTC
CASSPEMGVTIGYNEQFF
>TRBJ2-1|-|once|TRBV6-1
TGTGCCAGCAGTGAAGAGTGGCCCAAGAATGAGCAGTTCTTC
CASSEEWPKNEQFF
>TRBJ2-2|-|once|TRBV10-1
TGCGCCAGCAGTGAAGGGGCCGGGGAGCTGTTTTTT
CASSEGAGELFF
>TRBJ2-3|-|-|TRBV9
TGTGCCAGCAGCGAAACGGGGTCGGGGGTGACAGATACGCAGTATTTT
CASSETGSGVTDTQYF
>TRBJ2-1|-|-|TRBV10-3
TGTGCCACCTCGGGGGTAGAATCCTACAATGAGCAGTTCTTC
CATSGVESYNEQFF
>TRBJ2-2|-|-|TRBV7-3
TGTGCCAGCGGGAAATGGGGAGACGGGGAGCTGTTTTTT
CASGKWGDGELFF
>TRBJ1-2|-|-|TRBV28
TGTGCCAGCAGACCAACGGGACACAAGAACTATGGCTACACCTTC
CASRPTGHKNYGYTF
>TRBJ1-4|-|-|TRBV6-1
TGTGCCAGCCGTTGGCCGGGCAGAAAAAATGAAAAACTGTTTTTT
CASRWPGRKNEKLFF
>TRBJ2-1|TRBD2|-|TRBV7-8
TGTGCCAGCAGCTTAACGACTAGCGGGAGGGCCTATGAGCAGTTCTTC
CASSLTTSGRAYEQFF
>TRBJ2-5|-|once|TRBV4-1
TGCGCCAGCAGCCAAGGGTATCTAGCTGCGGGGAAAGAGACCCAGTACTTC
CASSQGYLAAGKETQYF
>TRBJ1-4|-|-|TRBV6-5
TGTGCCAGCAGTTCCTTTTTTCCCCGGGGCAAGGAAAAACTGTTTTTT
CASSSFFPRGKEKLFF
>TRBJ2-5|TRBD1|-|TRBV30
TGTGCCTGGAGTGTAGTGGGGACAGGGGAAGAGACCCAGTACTTC
CAWSVVGTGEETQYF
>TRBJ2-5|-|-|TRBV2
TGTGCCAGCAGCAAAGAGACCCAGTACTTC
CASSKETQYF
>TRBJ1-6|-|-|TRBV7-9
TGTGCCAGCAGCTCAGTGGGGGGTCGGGACAATTCACCCCTCCACTTT
CASSSVGGRDNSPLHF
>TRBJ1-5|-|-|TRBV5-6
TGTGCCAGCAGCTCGGACGGGGGTCTTGATCAGCCCCAGCATTTT
CASSSDGGLDQPQHF
>TRBJ1-4|-|-|TRBV5-4
TGTGCCAGCAGCGCTTGGAGAGGGGAAAAACTGTTTTTT
CASSAWRGEKLFF
>TRBJ2-7|-|-|TRBV19
TGTGCCAGTAGCGCCGGTGCGGGCTACGAGCAGTACTTC
CASSAGAGYEQYF
>TRBJ2-7|-|-|TRBV5-1
TGCGCCAGCAGCTTGGGGGGGGACTCCTACGAGCAGTACTTC
CASSLGGDSYEQYF
>TRBJ1-4|-|once|TRBV5-1
TGCGCCAGCAGCTTGGCCCCAGCAACTAATGAAAAACTGTTTTTT
CASSLAPATNEKLFF
>TRBJ1-5|-|-|TRBV2
TGTGCCAGCAGTGTTGCCGATCAGCCCCAGCATTTT
CASSVADQPQHF
>TRBJ1-1|-|-|TRBV11-2
TGTGCCAGCAGCTTGGGCCCGAACACTGAAGCTTTCTTT
CASSLGPNTEAFF
>TRBJ2-2|-|-|TRBV10-3
TGTGCCATCAGTGAGTCGGGCGGGAACACCGGGGAGCTGTTTTTT
CAISESGGNTGELFF
>TRBJ2-6|-|-|TRBV9
TGTGCCAGCAGTGCCAATGGGGCCAACGTCCTGACTTTC
CASSANGANVLTF